The clone carrying this T cell receptor beta chain was picked up many times. What it binds is unknown. The read finishes 3 residues shy of the CDR3 end, and the germline J gene is used to complete it. The data originate from a study of T cell clonality in common variable immunodeficiency. The study, taken as a whole, reports: Fewer deletions and N-nucleotide insertions were reportedly seen in common variable immunodeficiency TCR beta sequences. TCRbeta clonality was increased in CVID versus healthy controls.

There are 14 residues in the CDR3. V dropped 5 bases and J dropped 5; count of bases not matched to a gene: 6. The V gene's germline CDR1 is DFQATT and CDR2 SNEGSKA (reference sequence). Generated by immunoSEQ multiplex PCR, the TCRdb table keeps only in-frame clones and is missing some. Sampling found roughly 52,000 clones, none seen once. Sequenced input: peripheral blood mononuclear cells. The chain couples TRBV20-1 to TRBJ1-3; 10 nucleotides line up with TRBD1. This TCR was sampled from a person between 18 and 70 years old in good health. This CDR3 is CSAFWGQGRNTIYF. The covered CDR3 bases are TGCAGTGCTTTTTGGGGACAGGGGAGAAACACC.